Below are 24 T cell receptor beta chains sequenced from a single sample in a study of T cell responses to AZD1222 COVID-19 vaccine (dated by TCRdb to the early 2020s). What this sample's time point label stands for: about 28 days (+/-7) after the second vaccine dose. Library prep was done by the immunoSEQ multiplex PCR assay. Not all clones reach the TCRdb copy of this immuneACCESS table, which keeps in-frame sequences only. Checked studies attribute under half of the gap to unresolved V genes and leave the rest unexplained. The sample contains fewer than 200,000 clones, just over 85% of them found a single time. The top ten clones comprise around 10% of the sample. The specimen comprised peripheral blood, sampled 28 days after the second AZD1222 dose. These receptors all stem from an adult who received the AZD1222 COVID-19 vaccine.

The chain is built from TRBV6-1 and TRBJ1-5; no clear D gene. CDR3 length: 14 amino acids. CDR1 is MNHNS and CDR2 is SASEGT in the germline V gene. V was clipped by 0 bases and J by 6 bases, with 9 bases between them. In nucleotides, the CDR3 is TGTGCCAGCAGTGAAGCCCAAGACTCTCAGCCCCAGCATTTT. Its protein is CASSEAQDSQPQHF.

This clone turned up a few times. This chain connects TRBV4-1 to TRBJ2-7, with TRBD1 matching over 8 bases. Per the germline V gene, CDR1 is MGHRA and CDR2 is YSYEKL. After removal of 1 base from V and 5 bases from J, the junction contained 16 bases not matched to a gene. This CDR3 comprises 18 residues. The CDR3 region has the DNA TGCGCCAGCAGCCAAGTAGTAGTCCTAGGACAGGGAACCCACGAGCAGTACTTC. It is translated as CASSQVVVLGQGTHEQYF.

This chain links TRBV6-1 with TRBJ2-7, with a tentative D call TRBD2 (5 bases). The CDR3 consists of 17 residues. Looked up from germline, CDR1 is MNHNS and CDR2 is SASEGT. The V end was cut by 2 bases, the J end by 1 base, with 18 bases between. CDR3 coding DNA: TGTGCCAGCAGTGAAAGATTTAGCGCAGGCATATCCTACGAGCAGTACTTC. Amino acids: CASSERFSAGISYEQYF.

The chain couples TRBV7-2 to TRBJ1-5; D is perhaps TRBD1 (6 bases). This CDR3 has 12 residues. Germline V gives CDR1 SGHTA, CDR2 FQGNSA. Trimming removed 5 bases from V and 7 bases from J, with 9 bases in between. CDR3 DNA: TGTGCCAGCAGCGTCAGGGGCCAGCCCCAGCATTTT. Translated, it gives CASSVRGQPQHF.

The chain recombines TRBV2 with TRBJ2-5; D is perhaps TRBD1 (6 bases). CDR1 SNHLY and CDR2 FYNNEI come from the germline V gene. This CDR3 comprises 12 residues. V was cut by 8 bases and J by 5 bases, with 12 bases left in between. In DNA form, the CDR3 reads TGTGCCAGCCAGGGGTTGGGGGAGACCCAGTACTTC. This translates into CASQGLGETQYF.

The gene calls are TRBV5-3 and TRBJ1-6; the D is unclear. TRBV5-3 is recorded as an ORF, its role being uncertain. V gave up 0 bases and J gave up 5 bases, with 12 bases separating them. This CDR3 comprises 16 residues. CDR3 sequence reads: CARSLDREENNSPLHF. CDR3 in DNA: TGTGCCAGAAGCTTGGATCGGGAAGAGAATAATTCACCCCTCCACTTT.

This chain links TRBV28 with TRBJ2-7; D ambiguous. Per the germline V gene, CDR1 is MDHEN and CDR2 is SYDVKM. Trimming pared 3 bases from V and 4 bases from J, leaving 7 bases between. CDR3 length: 12 residues. The CDR3 loop is CASSFAPYEQYF. The CDR3 nucleotides read TGTGCCAGCAGTTTCGCCCCATACGAGCAGTACTTC.

This chain joins TRBV7-8 and TRBJ2-1; no firm D call. The V and J ends lost 2 bases and 7 bases respectively, with 12 bases between them. The germline gives CDR1 SGHVS, CDR2 FQNEAQ. The CDR3 spans 14 residues. CDR3 amino acids: CASSLSEAWNEQFF. In DNA, the CDR3 is TGTGCCAGCAGCTTAAGTGAGGCTTGGAATGAGCAGTTCTTC.

The rearrangement joins TRBV5-6 to TRBJ1-1, with 8 bases aligning to TRBD1. Per germline, CDR1 SGHDT and CDR2 YYEEEE. CDR3 length: 16 residues. The V segment lost 5 bases and the J segment 0 bases; nucleotides outside the gene matches: 9. CDR3 sequence reads: CASRTGTGRMNTEAFF. Here the CDR3 DNA reads TGTGCCAGCAGAACCGGGACAGGACGAATGAACACTGAAGCTTTCTTT.

V is TRBV7-8 and J is TRBJ1-1; 7 positions agree with TRBD1. CDR3 length: 14 residues. The V and J ends lost 1 base and 8 bases, in that order; junction bases with no gene match: 7. Germline loops: CDR1 SGHVS, CDR2 FQNEAQ. CDR3 sequence reads: CASSLDPPGGEAFF. The CDR3 nucleotides are TGTGCCAGCAGCTTAGATCCCCCAGGGGGAGAAGCTTTCTTT.

J is TRBJ2-3 and V is TRBV5-6, with TRBD2 as a possible D gene (6 bases). CDR1 and CDR2 (germline): SGHDT, YYEEEE. V was pared by 6 bases and J by 6 bases, with 17 bases between. The CDR3 is 14 amino acids. DNA for the CDR3: TGTGCCAGCAACCCTGGGCGGAGGGCGGATACGCAGTATTTT. It translates to CASNPGRRADTQYF.

The chain joins TRBV7-9 to TRBJ1-1, with D possibly matching TRBD1 (5 bases). This CDR3 contains 14 residues. Germline V gene data show CDR1 as SEHNR and CDR2 as FQNEAQ (reference sequence). Trimming removed 3 bases at V and 7 bases at J, with 15 bases between. The CDR3 protein is CASSLGGPGGEAFF. CDR3 DNA: TGTGCCAGCAGCTTGGGGGGACCCGGCGGTGAAGCTTTCTTT.

The J gene is TRBJ2-7, the V gene TRBV28; TRBD1 matches 8 bases. Trimming took 7 bases from V and 4 from J; bases not matched to a gene: 6. This CDR3 region has 13 residues. CDR1 MDHEN and CDR2 SYDVKM come from the germline V gene. DNA of the CDR3: TGTGCCAGCATGGCAGGGGGCGTTTACGAGCAGTACTTC. Translating it yields CASMAGGVYEQYF.

V gene TRBV19 combines with J gene TRBJ1-2; D gene ambiguous. CDR3 size: 14 residues. Trimming removed 10 bases at V and 0 bases at J, with 15 bases between. The germline gives CDR1 LNHDA, CDR2 SQIVND (reference sequence). The CDR3 spells CATREGGSNYGYTF. CDR3 DNA: TGTGCCACCCGAGAGGGAGGATCTAACTATGGCTACACCTTC. Together with reference TRBV19 and TRBJ1-2, the CDR3 gives the full variable domain: DGGITQSPKYLFRKEGQNVTLSCEQNLNHDAMYWYRQDPGQGLRLIYYSQIVNDFQKGDIAEGYSVSREKKESFPLTVTSAQKNPTAFYLCATREGGSNYGYTFGSGTRLTVV.

The chain carries TRBV7-9 and TRBJ1-2; D remains unclear. Trimming pared 2 bases from V and 3 bases from J, leaving 10 bases between. There are 14 residues in the CDR3. Looked up from germline, CDR1 is SEHNR and CDR2 is FQNEAQ (reference sequence). CDR3 region: CASSLSDLYYGYTF. The CDR3 DNA follows: TGTGCCAGCAGCTTATCGGACTTATACTATGGCTACACCTTC.

The chain joins TRBV10-1 to TRBJ2-3; 8 bases fit TRBD2. Per germline, CDR1 WNHNN and CDR2 SYGVQD (reference sequence). With 0 bases clipped from V and 4 bases from J, the junction kept 0 bases outside the gene matches. The CDR3 totals 14 residues. CDR3 DNA: TGCGCCAGCAGTGAGTCGGGACTAGCAGATACGCAGTATTTT. Its protein product is CASSESGLADTQYF.

The V and J genes are TRBV30 and TRBJ1-1, with 7 bases matching TRBD1. CDR1 and CDR2 (germline): GTSNPN, SVGIG (reference sequence). This CDR3 has 15 residues. Trimming at V came to 5 bases and at J to 0 bases, leaving 9 bases not matched to a gene. As DNA, the CDR3 is TGTGCCTGGTCCCCAGGGGGACAACTGAACACTGAAGCTTTCTTT. Its protein is CAWSPGGQLNTEAFF.

About this clone itself: Other DNA sequences in this sample translate to the same CDR3. The chain combines TRBV18 with TRBJ2-2; D is unclear. V gave up 3 bases and J gave up 0 bases, with 2 bases separating them. Germline assignment: CDR1 KGHSH and CDR2 LQKENI. The CDR3 contains 13 residues. The CDR3: CASSPPNTGELFF. In DNA form, the CDR3 reads TGTGCCAGCTCACCTCCGAACACCGGGGAGCTGTTTTTT.

There are a few counts of this clone. This sequence joins TRBV2 and TRBJ1-2; a weak D match, TRBD1 (6 bases). Trimming left V 6 bases short and J 3 bases short, with 14 bases between. Germline V gene sequence: CDR1 SNHLY, CDR2 FYNNEI. The CDR3 covers 14 residues. The CDR3 is CASRDSGVDYGYTF. For the CDR3, the DNA is TGTGCCAGCAGGGACAGTGGAGTTGACTATGGCTACACCTTC. Full variable domain (outside the CDR3, taken from reference TRBV2 and TRBJ1-2): EPEVTQTPSHQVTQMGQEVILRCVPISNHLYFYWYRQILGQKVEFLVSFYNNEISEKSEIFDDQFSVERPDGSNFTLKIRSTKLEDSAMYFCASRDSGVDYGYTFGSGTRLTVV.

The rearrangement uses TRBV3-1 (or the pseudogene TRBV3-2) and TRBJ1-2; weak D call: TRBD1 (5 bases). This CDR3 has 17 amino acids. Trimming left V 2 bases short and J 5 bases short, with 21 bases between. The germline V gene has CDR1 LGHDT and CDR2 YNNKEL (reference sequence). The CDR3 here is CASSQWPGLEVLYGYTF. The CDR3 bases are TGTGCCAGCAGCCAATGGCCGGGACTGGAGGTCCTTTATGGCTACACCTTC.

The rearrangement joins TRBV11-2 to TRBJ2-2; weak D call: TRBD1 (7 bases). Germline V gene data show CDR1 as SGHAT and CDR2 as FQNNGV. Trimming removed 3 bases from V and 4 bases from J, with 15 bases in between. The CDR3 loop spans 16 amino acids. DNA for the CDR3: TGTGCCAGCAGCTTTCTGGGGCAGGGGGGCACCGGGGAGCTGTTTTTT. Protein: CASSFLGQGGTGELFF.

This chain links TRBV18 with TRBJ2-5; 7 bases line up with TRBD1. The CDR3 extends over 14 amino acids. Germline CDR1 and CDR2: KGHSH and LQKENI. With V trimmed by 5 bases and J by 7 bases, 10 bases remained unmatched. The CDR3 loop reads CASSFRTGPGTQYF. CDR3 sequence (DNA): TGTGCCAGCTCATTTCGGACAGGTCCGGGGACCCAGTACTTC.

CDR3 nucleotide sequence: TGCGCCAGCAAAGTGAGCGGGGGGATGAACAATGAGCAGTTCTTC. Its translation: CASKVSGGMNNEQFF. V and J are TRBV5-1 and TRBJ2-1, with 9 nucleotides matching TRBD2. Germline V lookup: CDR1 SGHRS, CDR2 YFSETQ. This CDR3 has 15 residues. The J segment lost 5 bases and the V segment lost 6 bases, leaving 9 bases of the junction unmatched.

Here the CDR3 DNA reads TGTGCCATCAGTGAGTCGGGAAGGCATGACACTGAAGCTTTCTTT. This sequence encodes CAISESGRHDTEAFF. The V gene is TRBV10-3, the J gene TRBJ1-1, with D uncertain. This CDR3 has 15 residues. Per germline, CDR1 ENHRY and CDR2 SYGVKD. Trimming shortened V by 0 bases and J by 3 bases, and 11 bases separated the two germline ends.